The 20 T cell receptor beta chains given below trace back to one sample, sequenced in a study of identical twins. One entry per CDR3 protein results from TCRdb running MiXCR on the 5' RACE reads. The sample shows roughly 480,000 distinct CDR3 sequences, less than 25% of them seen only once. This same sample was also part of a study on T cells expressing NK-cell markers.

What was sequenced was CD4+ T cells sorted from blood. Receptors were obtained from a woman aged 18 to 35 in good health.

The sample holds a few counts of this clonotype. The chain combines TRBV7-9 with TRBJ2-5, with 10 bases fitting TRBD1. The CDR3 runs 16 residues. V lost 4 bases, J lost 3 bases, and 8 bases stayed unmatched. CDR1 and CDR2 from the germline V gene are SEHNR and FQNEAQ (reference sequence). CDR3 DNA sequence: TGTGCCAGCAGCTACGACCTCGGACAGGGGGAAGAGACCCAGTACTTC. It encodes CASSYDLGQGEETQYF.

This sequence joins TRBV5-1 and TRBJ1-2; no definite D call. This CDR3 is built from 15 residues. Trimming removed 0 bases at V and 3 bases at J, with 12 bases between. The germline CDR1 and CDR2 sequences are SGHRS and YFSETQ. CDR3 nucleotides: TGCGCCAGCAGCTTGGTTATTGCGGAGCACTATGGCTACACCTTC. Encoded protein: CASSLVIAEHYGYTF. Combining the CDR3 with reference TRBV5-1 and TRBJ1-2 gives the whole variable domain KAGVTQTPRYLIKTRGQQVTLSCSPISGHRSVSWYQQTPGQGLQFLFEYFSETQRNKGNFPGRFSGRQFSNSRSEMNVSTLELGDSALYLCASSLVIAEHYGYTFGSGTRLTVV.

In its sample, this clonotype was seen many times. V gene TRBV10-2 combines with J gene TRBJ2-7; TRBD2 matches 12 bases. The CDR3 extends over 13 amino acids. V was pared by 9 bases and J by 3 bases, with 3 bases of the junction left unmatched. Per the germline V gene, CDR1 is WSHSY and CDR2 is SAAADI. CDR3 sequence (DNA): TGCGCCAGTACACTAGCGGGAGGCTACGAGCAGTACTTC. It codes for CASTLAGGYEQYF.

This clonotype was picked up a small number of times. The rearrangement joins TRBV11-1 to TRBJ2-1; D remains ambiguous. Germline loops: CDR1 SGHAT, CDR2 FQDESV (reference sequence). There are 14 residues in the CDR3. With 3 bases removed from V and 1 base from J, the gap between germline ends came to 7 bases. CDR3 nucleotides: TGTGCCAGCAGCTTCGGTAGGTCCTACAATGAGCAGTTCTTC. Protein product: CASSFGRSYNEQFF.

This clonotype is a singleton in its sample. The CDR3 sequence: CASSTRDLGSGANVLTF. CDR3 sequence (DNA): TGTGCCAGCAGTACCCGGGACTTAGGATCTGGGGCCAACGTCCTGACTTTC. The V and J genes are TRBV6-9 and TRBJ2-6, with a tentative D call TRBD2 (6 bases). The V gene's germline CDR1 is MNHGY and CDR2 SVAAGI. The CDR3 sequence is 17 residues long. Trimming took 5 bases from V and 1 from J, leaving 15 bases between them.

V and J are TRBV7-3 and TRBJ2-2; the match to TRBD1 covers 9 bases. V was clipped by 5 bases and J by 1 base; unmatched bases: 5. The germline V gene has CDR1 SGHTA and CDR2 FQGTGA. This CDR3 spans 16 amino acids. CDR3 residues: CASSPRGQGNTGELFF. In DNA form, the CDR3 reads TGTGCCAGCAGCCCCCGGGGACAGGGGAACACCGGGGAGCTGTTTTTT.

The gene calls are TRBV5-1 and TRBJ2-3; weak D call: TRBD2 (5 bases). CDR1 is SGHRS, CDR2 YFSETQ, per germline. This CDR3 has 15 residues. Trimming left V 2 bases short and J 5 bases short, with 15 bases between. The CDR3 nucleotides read TGCGCCAGCAGCTTATACCCCGGCCGGGAAGATACGCAGTATTTT. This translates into CASSLYPGREDTQYF.

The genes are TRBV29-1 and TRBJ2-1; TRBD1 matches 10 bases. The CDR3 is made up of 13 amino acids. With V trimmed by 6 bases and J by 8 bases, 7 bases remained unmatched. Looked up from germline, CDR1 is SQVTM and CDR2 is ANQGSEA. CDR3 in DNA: TGCAGCGTAACATGGGACAGGGGTTATGAGCAGTTCTTC. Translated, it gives CSVTWDRGYEQFF.

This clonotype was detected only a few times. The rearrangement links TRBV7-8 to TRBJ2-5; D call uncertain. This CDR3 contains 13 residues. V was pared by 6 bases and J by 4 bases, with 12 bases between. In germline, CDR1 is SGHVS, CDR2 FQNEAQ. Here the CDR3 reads CASRTGPGETQYF. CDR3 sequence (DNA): TGTGCCAGCAGGACGGGCCCCGGAGAGACCCAGTACTTC.

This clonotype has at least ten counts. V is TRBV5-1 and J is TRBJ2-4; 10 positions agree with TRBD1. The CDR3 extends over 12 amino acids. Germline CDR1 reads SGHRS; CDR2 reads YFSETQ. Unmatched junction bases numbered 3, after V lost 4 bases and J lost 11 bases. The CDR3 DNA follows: TGCGCCAGCAGCGCGGGACAGGGGCTTCAGTACTTC. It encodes CASSAGQGLQYF.

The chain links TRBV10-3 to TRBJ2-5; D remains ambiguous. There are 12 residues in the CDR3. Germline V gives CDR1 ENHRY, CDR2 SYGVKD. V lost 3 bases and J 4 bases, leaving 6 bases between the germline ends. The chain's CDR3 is CAISDDPETQYF. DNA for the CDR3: TGTGCCATCAGTGATGACCCAGAGACCCAGTACTTC.

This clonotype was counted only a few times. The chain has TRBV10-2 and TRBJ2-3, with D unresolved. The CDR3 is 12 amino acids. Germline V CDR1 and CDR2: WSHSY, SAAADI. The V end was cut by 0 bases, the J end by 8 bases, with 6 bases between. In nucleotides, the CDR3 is TGCGCCAGCAGTGAGTCAGGGATTACGCAGTATTTT. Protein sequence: CASSESGITQYF.

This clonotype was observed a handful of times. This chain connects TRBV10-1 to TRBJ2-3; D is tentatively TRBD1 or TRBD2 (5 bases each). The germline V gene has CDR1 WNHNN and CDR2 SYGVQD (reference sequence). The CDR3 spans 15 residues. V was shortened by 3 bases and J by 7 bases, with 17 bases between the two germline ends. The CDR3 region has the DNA TGCGCCAGCAGTGATTCCAGGGACCCTTATTATACGCAGTATTTT. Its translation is CASSDSRDPYYTQYF.

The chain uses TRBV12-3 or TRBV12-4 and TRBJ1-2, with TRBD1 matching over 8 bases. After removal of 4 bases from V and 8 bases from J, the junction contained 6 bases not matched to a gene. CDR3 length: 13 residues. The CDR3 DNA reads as TGTGCCAGCAGTTCGTCCGGGGACAGGGGCTACACCTTC. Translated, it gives CASSSSGDRGYTF.

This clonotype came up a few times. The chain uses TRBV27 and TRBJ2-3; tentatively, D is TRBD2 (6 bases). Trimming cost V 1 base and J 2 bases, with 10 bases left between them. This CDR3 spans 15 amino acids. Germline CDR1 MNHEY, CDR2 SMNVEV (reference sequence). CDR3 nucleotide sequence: TGTGCCAGCAGTTTATGGGGACTGGACACAGATACGCAGTATTTT. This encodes CASSLWGLDTDTQYF.

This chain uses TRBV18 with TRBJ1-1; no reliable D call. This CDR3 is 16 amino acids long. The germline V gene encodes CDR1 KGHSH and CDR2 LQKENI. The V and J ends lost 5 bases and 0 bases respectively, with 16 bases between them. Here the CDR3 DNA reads TGTGCCAGCTCATCGACATCCACCACCCTGAACACTGAAGCTTTCTTT. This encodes CASSSTSTTLNTEAFF. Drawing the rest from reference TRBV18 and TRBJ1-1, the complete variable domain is NAGVMQNPRHLVRRRGQEARLRCSPMKGHSHVYWYRQLPEEGLKFMVYLQKENIIDESGMPKERFSAEFPKEGPSILRIQQVVRGDSAAYFCASSSTSTTLNTEAFFGQGTRLTVV.

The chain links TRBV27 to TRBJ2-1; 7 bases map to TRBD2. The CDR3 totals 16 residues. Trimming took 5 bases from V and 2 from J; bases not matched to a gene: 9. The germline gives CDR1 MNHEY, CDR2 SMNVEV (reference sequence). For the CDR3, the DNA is TGTGCCAGCAGTCCATTAGCGGGCCTAGCCTACAATGAGCAGTTCTTC. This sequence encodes CASSPLAGLAYNEQFF.

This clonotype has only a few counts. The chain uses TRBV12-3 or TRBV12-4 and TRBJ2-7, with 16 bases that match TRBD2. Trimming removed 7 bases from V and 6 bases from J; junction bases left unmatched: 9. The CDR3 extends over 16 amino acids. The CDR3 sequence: CASTLGLAGGPGEQYF. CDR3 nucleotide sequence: TGTGCCAGCACTCTGGGACTAGCGGGAGGGCCGGGCGAGCAGTACTTC.

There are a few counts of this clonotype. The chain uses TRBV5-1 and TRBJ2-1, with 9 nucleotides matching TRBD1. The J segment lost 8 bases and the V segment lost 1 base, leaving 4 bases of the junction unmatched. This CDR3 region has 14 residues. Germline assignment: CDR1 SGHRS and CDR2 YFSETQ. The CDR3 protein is CASSLRDRDHEQFF. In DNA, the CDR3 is TGCGCCAGCAGCTTGCGGGACAGGGATCATGAGCAGTTCTTC.

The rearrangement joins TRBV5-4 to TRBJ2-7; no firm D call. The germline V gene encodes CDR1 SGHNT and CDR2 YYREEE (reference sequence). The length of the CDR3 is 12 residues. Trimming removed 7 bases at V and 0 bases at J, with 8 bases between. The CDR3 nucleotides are TGTGCCAGCCGGGCGAACTCCTACGAGCAGTACTTC. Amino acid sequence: CASRANSYEQYF.